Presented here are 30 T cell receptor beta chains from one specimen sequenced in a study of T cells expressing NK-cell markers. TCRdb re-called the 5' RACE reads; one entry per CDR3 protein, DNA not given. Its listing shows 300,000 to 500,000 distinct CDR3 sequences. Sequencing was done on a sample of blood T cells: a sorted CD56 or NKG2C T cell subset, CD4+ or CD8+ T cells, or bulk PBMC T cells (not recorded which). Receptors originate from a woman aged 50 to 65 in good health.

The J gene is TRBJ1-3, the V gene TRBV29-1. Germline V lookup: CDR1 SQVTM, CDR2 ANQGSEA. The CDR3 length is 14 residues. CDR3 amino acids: CSVSLGPSGNTIYF.

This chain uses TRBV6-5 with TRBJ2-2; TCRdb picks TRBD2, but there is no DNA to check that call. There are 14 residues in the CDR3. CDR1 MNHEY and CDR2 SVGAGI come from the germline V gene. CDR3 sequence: CASTRAGRAGELFF.

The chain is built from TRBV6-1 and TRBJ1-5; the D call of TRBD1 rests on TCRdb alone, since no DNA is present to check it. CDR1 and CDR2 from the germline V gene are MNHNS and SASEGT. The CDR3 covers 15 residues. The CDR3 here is CASSEGTGRNQPQHF.

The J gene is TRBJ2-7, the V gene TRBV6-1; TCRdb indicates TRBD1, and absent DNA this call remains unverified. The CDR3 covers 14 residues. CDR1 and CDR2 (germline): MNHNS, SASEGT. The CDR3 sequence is CASSEGPVSYEQYF.

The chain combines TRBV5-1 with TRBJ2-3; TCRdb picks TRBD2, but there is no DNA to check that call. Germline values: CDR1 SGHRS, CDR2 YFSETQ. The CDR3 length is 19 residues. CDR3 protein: CASSPRMGLAASSTDTQYF. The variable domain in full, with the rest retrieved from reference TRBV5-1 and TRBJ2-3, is KAGVTQTPRYLIKTRGQQVTLSCSPISGHRSVSWYQQTPGQGLQFLFEYFSETQRNKGNFPGRFSGRQFSNSRSEMNVSTLELGDSALYLCASSPRMGLAASSTDTQYFGPGTRLTVL.

The CDR3 protein is CATSSQWGLPAHEQFF. The V and J genes are TRBV15 and TRBJ2-1; TCRdb returns TRBD2, unconfirmable since there is no DNA. From germline, CDR1 is LNHNV and CDR2 YYDKDF (reference sequence). The CDR3 spans 16 residues.

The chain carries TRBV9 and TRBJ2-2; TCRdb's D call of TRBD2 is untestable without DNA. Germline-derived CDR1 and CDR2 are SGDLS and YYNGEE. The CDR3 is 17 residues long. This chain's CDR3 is CASSVLAGGINTGELFF.

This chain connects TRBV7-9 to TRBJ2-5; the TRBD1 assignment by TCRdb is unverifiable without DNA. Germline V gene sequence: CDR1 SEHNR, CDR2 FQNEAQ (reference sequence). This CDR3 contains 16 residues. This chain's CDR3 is CASSLSVDSDQETQYF.

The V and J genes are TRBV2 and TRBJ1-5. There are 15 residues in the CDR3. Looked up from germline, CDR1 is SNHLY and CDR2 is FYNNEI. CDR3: CASSRPIISNQPQHF.

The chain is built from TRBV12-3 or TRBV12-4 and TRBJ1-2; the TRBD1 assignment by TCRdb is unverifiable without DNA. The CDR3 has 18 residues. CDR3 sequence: CASSLPRQGLGANYGYTF.

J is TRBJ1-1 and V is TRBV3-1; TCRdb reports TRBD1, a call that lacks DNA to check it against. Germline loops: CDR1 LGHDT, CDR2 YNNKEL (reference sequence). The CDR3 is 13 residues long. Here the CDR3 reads CASSPTGLTEAFF.

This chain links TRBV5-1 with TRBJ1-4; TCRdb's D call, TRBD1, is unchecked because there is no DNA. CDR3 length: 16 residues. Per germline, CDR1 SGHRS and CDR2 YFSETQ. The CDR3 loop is CASSLAGGGTNEKLFF.

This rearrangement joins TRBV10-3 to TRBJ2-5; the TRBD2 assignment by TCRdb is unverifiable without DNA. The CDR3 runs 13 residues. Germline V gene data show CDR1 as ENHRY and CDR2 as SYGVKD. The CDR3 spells CAIRTGLQETQYF.

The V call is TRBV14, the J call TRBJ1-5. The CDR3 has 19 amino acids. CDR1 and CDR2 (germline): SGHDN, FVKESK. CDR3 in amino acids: CASSQVGGSGANSNQPQHF.

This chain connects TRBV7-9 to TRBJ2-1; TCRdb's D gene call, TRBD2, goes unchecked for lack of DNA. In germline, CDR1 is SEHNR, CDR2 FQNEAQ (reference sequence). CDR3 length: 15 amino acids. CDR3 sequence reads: CASRPTSGSSHEQFF.

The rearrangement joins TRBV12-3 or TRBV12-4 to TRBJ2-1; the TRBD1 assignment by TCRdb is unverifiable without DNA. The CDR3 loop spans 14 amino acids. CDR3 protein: CASKWPGQVNEQFF.

CDR3 region: CASSRDRSTDTQYF. The chain uses TRBV5-1 and TRBJ2-3; TCRdb indicates TRBD1, and absent DNA this call remains unverified. Germline V gene lookup returns CDR1 SGHRS and CDR2 YFSETQ. The length of the CDR3 is 14 residues.

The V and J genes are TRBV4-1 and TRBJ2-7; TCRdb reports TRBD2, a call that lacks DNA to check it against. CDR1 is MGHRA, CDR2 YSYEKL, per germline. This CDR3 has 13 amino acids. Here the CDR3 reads CASGGAGAYEQYF.

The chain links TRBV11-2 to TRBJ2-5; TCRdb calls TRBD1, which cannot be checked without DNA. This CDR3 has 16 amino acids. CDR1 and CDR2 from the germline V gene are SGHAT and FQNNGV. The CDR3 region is CASSLGTGRGQETQYF.

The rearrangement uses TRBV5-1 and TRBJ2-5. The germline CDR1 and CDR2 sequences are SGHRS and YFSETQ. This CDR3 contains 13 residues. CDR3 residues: CASSLELRETQYF.

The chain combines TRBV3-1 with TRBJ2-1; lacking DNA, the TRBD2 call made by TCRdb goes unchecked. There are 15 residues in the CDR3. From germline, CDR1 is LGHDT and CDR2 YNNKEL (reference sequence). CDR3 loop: CASSQEAGGSDEQFF.

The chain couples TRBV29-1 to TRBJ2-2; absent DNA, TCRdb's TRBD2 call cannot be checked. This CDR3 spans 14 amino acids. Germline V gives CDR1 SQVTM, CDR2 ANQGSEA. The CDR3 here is CSVLGPQPTGELFF.

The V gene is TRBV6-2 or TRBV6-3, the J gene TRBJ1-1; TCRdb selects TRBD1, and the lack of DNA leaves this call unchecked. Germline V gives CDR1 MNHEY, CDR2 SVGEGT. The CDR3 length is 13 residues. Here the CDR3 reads CASSLPGATEAFF.

The CDR3 loop is CSAQTGFEQFF. V usage is TRBV20-1 and J usage is TRBJ2-1; as DNA is missing, the TRBD1 call by TCRdb cannot be tested. The CDR3 extends over 11 amino acids. CDR1 is DFQATT, CDR2 SNEGSKA, per germline (reference sequence).

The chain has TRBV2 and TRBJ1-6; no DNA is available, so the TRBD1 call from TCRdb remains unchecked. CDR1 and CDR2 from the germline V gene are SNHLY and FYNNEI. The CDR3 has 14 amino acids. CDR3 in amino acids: CASSDDRGSSPLHF.

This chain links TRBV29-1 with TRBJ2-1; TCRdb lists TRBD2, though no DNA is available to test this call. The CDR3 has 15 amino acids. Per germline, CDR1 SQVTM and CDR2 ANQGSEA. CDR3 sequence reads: CSVAPGTSGIGEQFF.

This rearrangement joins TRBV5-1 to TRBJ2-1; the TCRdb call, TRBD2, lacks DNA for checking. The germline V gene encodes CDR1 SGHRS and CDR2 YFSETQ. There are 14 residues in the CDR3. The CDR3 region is CASSLYLAVREQFF.

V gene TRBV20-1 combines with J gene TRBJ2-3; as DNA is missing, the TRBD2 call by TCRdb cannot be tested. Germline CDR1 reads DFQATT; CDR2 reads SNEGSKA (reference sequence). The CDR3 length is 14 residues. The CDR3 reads CSARGLWGPDTQYF.

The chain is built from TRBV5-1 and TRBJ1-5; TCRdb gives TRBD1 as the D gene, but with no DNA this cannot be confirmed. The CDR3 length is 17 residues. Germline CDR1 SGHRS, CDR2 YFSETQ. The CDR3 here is CASSLGGTGLSNQPQHF.

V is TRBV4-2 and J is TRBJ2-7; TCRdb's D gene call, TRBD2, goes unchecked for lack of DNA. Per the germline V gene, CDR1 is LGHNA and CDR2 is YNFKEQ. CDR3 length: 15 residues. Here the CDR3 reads CASSDFSGRGYEQYF.